This T cell receptor beta chain is from a study of T cell responses to AZD1222 COVID-19 vaccine. Whole-study results and caveats: In a largely white British group with more females than males, clonal diversity was possibly underestimated. Vaccine-associated CD4 TCRs ranged over spike, dominating at 160-218 and 743-854.

Trimming stripped 0 bases from V and 8 bases from J, with 10 bases between. The CDR3 sequence is 14 residues long. Germline assignment: CDR1 SGHVS and CDR2 FQNEAQ. Comment on this clone: The antigen is undetermined.

Only in-frame clones appear in the TCRdb table, and some are missing; sequencing was by immunoSEQ multiplex PCR. The table records approximately 89,000 clones, nearly 90% of them present only once. This sequence joins TRBV7-8 and TRBJ1-4; D uncertain. The origin of this receptor is an adult in good health. Specimen: peripheral blood, collected on day 0 of AZD1222 vaccination. CDR3 region: CASSLAGYNEKLFF. The CDR3 DNA is TGTGCCAGCAGCTTAGCCGGTTATAACGAAAAACTGTTTTTT.